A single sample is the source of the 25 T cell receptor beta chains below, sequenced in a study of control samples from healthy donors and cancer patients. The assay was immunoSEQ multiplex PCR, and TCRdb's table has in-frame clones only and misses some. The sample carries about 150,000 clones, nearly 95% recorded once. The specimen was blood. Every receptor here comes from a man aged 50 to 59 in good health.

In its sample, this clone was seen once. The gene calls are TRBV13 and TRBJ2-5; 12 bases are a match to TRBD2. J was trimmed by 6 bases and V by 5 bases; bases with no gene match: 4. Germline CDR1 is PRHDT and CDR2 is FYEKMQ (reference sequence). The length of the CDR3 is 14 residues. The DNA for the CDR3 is TGTGCCAGCAGCCTGACTAGCGGGAGAAAGACCCAGTACTTC. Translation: CASSLTSGRKTQYF.

The CDR3 coding sequence is TGTGCCAGCAGCCGATATGGAGGGGCGAGCTCCTACAATGAGCAGTTCTTC. Residues: CASSRYGGASSYNEQFF. The J gene is TRBJ2-1, the V gene TRBV28; TRBD2 is a possible D gene (6 bases). The CDR3 has 17 amino acids. Between the trimmed V and J ends, which lost 6 bases and 0 bases, there was a span of 18 bases. Germline V lookup: CDR1 MDHEN, CDR2 SYDVKM.

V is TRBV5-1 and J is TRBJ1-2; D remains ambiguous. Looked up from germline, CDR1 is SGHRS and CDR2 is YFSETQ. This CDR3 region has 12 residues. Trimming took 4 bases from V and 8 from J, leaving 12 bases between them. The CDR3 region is CASSASPGGYTF. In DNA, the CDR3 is TGCGCCAGCAGCGCCAGTCCCGGGGGCTACACCTTC.

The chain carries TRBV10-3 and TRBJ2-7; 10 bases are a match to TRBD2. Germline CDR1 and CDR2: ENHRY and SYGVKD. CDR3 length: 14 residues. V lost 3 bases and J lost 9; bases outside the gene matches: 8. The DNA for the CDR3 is TGTGCCATCAGTGACCCCAGACTAGCGGGTAGGCAGTACTTC. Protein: CAISDPRLAGRQYF.

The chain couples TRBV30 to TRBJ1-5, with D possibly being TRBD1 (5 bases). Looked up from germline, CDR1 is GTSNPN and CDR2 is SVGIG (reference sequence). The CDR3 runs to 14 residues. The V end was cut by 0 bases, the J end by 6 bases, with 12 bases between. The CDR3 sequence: CAWSVLRGAQPQHF. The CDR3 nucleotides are TGTGCCTGGAGTGTATTGAGGGGAGCTCAGCCCCAGCATTTT.

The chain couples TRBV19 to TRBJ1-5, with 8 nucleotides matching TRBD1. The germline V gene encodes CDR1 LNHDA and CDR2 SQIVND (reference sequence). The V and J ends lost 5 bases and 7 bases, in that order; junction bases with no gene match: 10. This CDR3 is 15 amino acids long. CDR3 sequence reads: CASSSDRDRRQPQHF. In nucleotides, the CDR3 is TGTGCCAGTAGTTCCGACCGGGACAGGAGACAGCCCCAGCATTTT. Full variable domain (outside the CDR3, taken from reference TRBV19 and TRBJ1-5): DGGITQSPKYLFRKEGQNVTLSCEQNLNHDAMYWYRQDPGQGLRLIYYSQIVNDFQKGDIAEGYSVSREKKESFPLTVTSAQKNPTAFYLCASSSDRDRRQPQHFGDGTRLSIL.

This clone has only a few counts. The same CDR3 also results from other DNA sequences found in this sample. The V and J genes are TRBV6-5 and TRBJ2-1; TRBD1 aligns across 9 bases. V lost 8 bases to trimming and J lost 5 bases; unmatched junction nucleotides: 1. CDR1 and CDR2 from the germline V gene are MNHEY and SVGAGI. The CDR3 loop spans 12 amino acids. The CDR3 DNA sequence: TGTGCCAGCGGGACAGGGAACAATGAGCAGTTCTTC. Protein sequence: CASGTGNNEQFF.

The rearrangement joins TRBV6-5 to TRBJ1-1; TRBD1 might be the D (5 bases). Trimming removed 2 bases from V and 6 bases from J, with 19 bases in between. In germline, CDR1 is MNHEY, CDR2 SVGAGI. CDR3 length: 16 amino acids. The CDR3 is CASSYAEEGGGAEAFF. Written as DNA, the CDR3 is TGTGCCAGCAGTTACGCGGAGGAAGGCGGGGGGGCTGAAGCTTTCTTT.

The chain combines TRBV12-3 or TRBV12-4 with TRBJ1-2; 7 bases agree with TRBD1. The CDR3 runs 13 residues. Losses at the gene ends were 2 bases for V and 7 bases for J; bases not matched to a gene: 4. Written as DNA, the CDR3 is TGTGCCAGCAGTTTAATAGGGGGCAGTGGCTACACCTTC. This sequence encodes CASSLIGGSGYTF.

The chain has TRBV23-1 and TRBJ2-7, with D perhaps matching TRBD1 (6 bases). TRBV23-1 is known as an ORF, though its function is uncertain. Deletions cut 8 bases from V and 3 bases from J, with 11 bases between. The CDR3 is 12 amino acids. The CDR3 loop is CASSLDSYEQYF. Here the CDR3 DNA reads TGCGCCAGCTCTCTGGACAGCTACGAGCAGTACTTC.

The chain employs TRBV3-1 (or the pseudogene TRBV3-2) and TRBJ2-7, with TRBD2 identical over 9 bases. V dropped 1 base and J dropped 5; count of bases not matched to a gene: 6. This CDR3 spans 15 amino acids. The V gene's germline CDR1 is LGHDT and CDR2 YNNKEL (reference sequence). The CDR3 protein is CASSQASSGSNEQYF. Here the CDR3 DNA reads TGTGCCAGCAGCCAAGCCAGTAGCGGGAGCAACGAGCAGTACTTC.

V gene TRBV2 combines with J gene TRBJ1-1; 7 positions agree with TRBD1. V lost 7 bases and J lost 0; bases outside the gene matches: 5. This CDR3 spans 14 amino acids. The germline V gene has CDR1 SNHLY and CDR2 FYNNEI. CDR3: CASMGTAMNTEAFF. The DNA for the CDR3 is TGTGCCAGCATGGGGACAGCCATGAACACTGAAGCTTTCTTT.

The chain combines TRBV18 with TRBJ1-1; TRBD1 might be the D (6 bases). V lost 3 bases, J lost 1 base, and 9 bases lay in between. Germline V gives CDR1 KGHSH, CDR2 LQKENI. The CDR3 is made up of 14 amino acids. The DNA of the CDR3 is TGTGCCAGCTCACCGCAGACAGGGAACACTGAAGCTTTCTTT. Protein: CASSPQTGNTEAFF.

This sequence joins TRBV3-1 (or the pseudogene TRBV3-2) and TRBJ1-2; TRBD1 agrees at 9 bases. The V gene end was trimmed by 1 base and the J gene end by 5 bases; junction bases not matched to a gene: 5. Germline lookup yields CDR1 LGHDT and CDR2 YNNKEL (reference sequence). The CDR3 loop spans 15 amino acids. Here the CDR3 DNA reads TGTGCCAGCAGCCAAGCCGGGACAGGGATTTATGGCTACACCTTC. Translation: CASSQAGTGIYGYTF.

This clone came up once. CDR3 sequence: CSASVGTGRETQYF. In DNA, the CDR3 is TGCAGTGCTAGTGTTGGGACAGGGCGGGAGACCCAGTACTTC. The chain has TRBV20-1 and TRBJ2-5; TRBD1 matches 9 bases. Germline values: CDR1 DFQATT, CDR2 SNEGSKA (reference sequence). The CDR3 covers 14 residues. J lost 5 bases, V lost 3 bases, and 7 bases had no gene match.

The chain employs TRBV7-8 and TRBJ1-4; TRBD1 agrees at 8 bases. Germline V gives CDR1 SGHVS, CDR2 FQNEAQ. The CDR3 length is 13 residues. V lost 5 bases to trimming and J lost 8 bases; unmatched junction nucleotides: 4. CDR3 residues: CASSRTGKEKLFF. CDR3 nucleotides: TGTGCCAGCAGCCGGACAGGGAAAGAAAAACTGTTTTTT.

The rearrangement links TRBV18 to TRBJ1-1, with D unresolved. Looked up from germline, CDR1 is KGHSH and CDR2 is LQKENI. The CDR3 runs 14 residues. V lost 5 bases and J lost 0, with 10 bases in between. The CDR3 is CASSAPHMNTEAFF. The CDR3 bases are TGTGCCAGCTCAGCGCCGCATATGAACACTGAAGCTTTCTTT.

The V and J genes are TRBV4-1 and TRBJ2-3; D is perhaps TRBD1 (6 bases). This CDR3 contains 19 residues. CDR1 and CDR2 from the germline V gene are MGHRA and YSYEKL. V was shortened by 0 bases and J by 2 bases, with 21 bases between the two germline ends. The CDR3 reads CASSQETGLARALTDTQYF. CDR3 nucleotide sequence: TGCGCCAGCAGCCAAGAAACAGGGCTAGCCCGCGCCCTCACAGATACGCAGTATTTT.

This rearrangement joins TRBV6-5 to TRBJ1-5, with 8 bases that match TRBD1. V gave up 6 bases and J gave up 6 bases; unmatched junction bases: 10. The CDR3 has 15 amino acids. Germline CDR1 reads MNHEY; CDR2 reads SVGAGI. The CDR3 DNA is TGTGCCAGCAGCGTCGTCGGGACAGGCACTCAGCCCCAGCATTTT. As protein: CASSVVGTGTQPQHF.

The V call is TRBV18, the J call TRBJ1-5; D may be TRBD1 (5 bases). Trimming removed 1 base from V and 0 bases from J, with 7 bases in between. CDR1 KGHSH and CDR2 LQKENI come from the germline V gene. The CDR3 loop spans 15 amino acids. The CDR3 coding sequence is TGTGCCAGCTCACCACGGGGGGATAGCAATCAGCCCCAGCATTTT. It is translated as CASSPRGDSNQPQHF.

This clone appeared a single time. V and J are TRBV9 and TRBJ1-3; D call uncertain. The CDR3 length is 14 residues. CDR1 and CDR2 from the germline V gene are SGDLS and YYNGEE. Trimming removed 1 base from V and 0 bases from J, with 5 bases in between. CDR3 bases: TGTGCCAGCAGCGTAACAGACTCTGGAAACACCATATATTTT. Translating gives CASSVTDSGNTIYF. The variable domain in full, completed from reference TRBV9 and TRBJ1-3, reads DSGVTQTPKHLITATGQRVTLRCSPRSGDLSVYWYQQSLDQGLQFLIQYYNGEERAKGNILERFSAQQFPDLHSELNLSSLELGDSALYFCASSVTDSGNTIYFGEGSWLTVV.

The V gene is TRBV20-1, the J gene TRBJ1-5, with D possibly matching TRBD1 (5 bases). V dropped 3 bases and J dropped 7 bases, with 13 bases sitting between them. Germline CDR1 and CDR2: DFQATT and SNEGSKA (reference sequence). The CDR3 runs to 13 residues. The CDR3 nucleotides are TGCAGTGCTAGTAAGCAGGGTCGACAGCCCCAGCATTTT. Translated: CSASKQGRQPQHF.

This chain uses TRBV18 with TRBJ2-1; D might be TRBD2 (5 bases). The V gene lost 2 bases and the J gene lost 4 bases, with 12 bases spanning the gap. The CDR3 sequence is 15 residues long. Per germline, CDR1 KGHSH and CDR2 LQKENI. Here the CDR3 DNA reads TGTGCCAGCTCACCAGTCCGGGATTCTTACAATGAGCAGTTCTTC. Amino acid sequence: CASSPVRDSYNEQFF.

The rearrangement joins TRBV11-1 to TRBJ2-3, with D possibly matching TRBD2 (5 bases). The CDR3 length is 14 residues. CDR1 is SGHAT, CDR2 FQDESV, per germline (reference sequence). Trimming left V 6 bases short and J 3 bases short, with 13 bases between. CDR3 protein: CASSYAGITDTQYF. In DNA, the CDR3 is TGTGCCAGCAGTTACGCGGGTATTACAGATACGCAGTATTTT.

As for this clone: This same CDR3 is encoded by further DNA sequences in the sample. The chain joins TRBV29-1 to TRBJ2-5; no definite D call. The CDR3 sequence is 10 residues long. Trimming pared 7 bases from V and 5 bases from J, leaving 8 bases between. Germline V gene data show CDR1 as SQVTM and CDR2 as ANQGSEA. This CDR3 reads CSGGRETQYF. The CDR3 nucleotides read TGCAGCGGGGGTCGGGAGACCCAGTACTTC.